This T cell receptor beta chain was recovered during a study of T cell responses to AZD1222 COVID-19 vaccine. Sequencing was performed with immunoSEQ multiplex PCR; in TCRdb, only in-frame clones are kept and a portion is missing. In the table there are about 150,000 clones, more than 90% of which are singletons. The V gene end was trimmed by 6 bases and the J gene end by 7 bases; junction bases not matched to a gene: 11. Germline CDR1 is SNHLY and CDR2 is FYNNEI. The CDR3 is 14 residues long. As for this clone: What it binds is not known.

Overall study results and limits: Compared with day 0, the breadth and depth of the Spike-specific TCR repertoire rose significantly after two doses of AZD1222. Most donors were white British, females outnumbered males, and clonal diversity was possibly underestimated.

This sequence was found in an adult in good health. Material: peripheral blood, obtained on day 0 of AZD1222 vaccination. The chain links TRBV2 to TRBJ1-2, with 7 bases aligning to TRBD1. The DNA of the CDR3 is TGTGCCAGCAGCCGTACGACAGGGATGGGTGGCTACACCTTC. Its translation: CASSRTTGMGGYTF. Complete variable domain (other parts from reference TRBV2 and TRBJ1-2): EPEVTQTPSHQVTQMGQEVILRCVPISNHLYFYWYRQILGQKVEFLVSFYNNEISEKSEIFDDQFSVERPDGSNFTLKIRSTKLEDSAMYFCASSRTTGMGGYTFGSGTRLTVV.